This entry describes one T cell receptor (beta chain). Its antigen is still unknown. No qualities accompany the bases; no much larger clone lies one base away. The collaborating institutions used their own protocols to collect whole blood in K2EDTA tubes. For TCRbeta analysis, collaborators shipped samples in one of three forms: frozen whole blood, isolated PBMCs, or DNA extracted from either of those sample types. The record originates from a study of blood T cell repertoires in COVID-19 (dated by TCRdb to 2018 to 2021). General notes on the study: The collaborator samples originated in the United States, Italy and Spain and spanned the acute and convalescent phases of COVID-19. The prospective study material was composed of cDNA or gDNA derived from T cells, B-cell-depleted T cells, or PBMCs. Deeply sampled blood TCRbeta repertoires from subjects exposed to, actively infected with, or recovered from COVID-19 were included in the dataset. The repertoires were made available in a free public database intended to serve as a resource for research on the immune response to SARS-CoV-2. Samples were obtained from the ongoing ImmuneRACE study (first 160 participants) and from 1,200 or so subjects provided by 6 global collaborators. Nearly every sample came with metadata listing a de-identified subject ID, COVID-19 status, age in years and sex. Where HLA class I and class II types were available, the types were taken from metadata supplied by the sample provider, not from assay-based typing. Points the paper makes about the study in general: The quantity of clinical and demographic metadata differed by source and by participant and was supplied without curation.

In the germline V gene, CDR1 corresponds to SNHLY and CDR2 to FYNNEI. Inclusive of the bounding cysteine and phenylalanine, the CDR3 is 12 residues long. The retained sequence is limited to the CDR3, 36 bases, with the frame set at the first base. V ends up 9 bases short and J 5 bases short, with an unmatched junction base count of 2. TCRbeta CDR3 regions were amplified from genomic DNA by means of the immunoSEQ Assay, a bias-controlled multiplex PCR. The source study handled its data this way. Nucleated cell counts per sample were estimated from amplification of reference gene primers within the assay. To quantify the absolute abundance of each unique TCRbeta CDR3 rearrangement, sequence reads were collapsed and filtered. For each sample, productive Simpson clonality was calculated by taking the square root of Simpson's diversity index across productive rearrangements. In its TCRdb copy, this immuneACCESS table keeps in-frame sequences only and misses some clones. Where compared with another copy, unresolved V genes explain less than half of these, and the others have no known cause. V and J calls and clone size come straight from that table; D and trimming were deduced from the DNA. For this sample there are around 100,000 clones; roughly four fifths appear just once. In total, the top ten clones hold 20% to 25% of the sample.

Sequencing was done on a sample of peripheral blood. The chain was built from TRBV2 and TRBJ1-5, with TRBD1 identical over 9 junction bases. This receptor was identified in a man between 65 and 85 years old with active or convalescent COVID-19. CDR3 sequence: CASTGGDQPQHF. The DNA sequence is given as TGTGCCAGTACAGGGGGCGATCAGCCCCAGCATTTT.